Listed below are T cell receptor beta chains from one sample, sequenced in a study of cytotoxic CD8 clonotypes in ibrutinib-treated CLL. The assay was immunoSEQ multiplex PCR, and TCRdb's table has in-frame clones only and misses some. Of 130,000 or so clones listed, about 79% are singletons. This material consisted of PBMCs, taken after 12 months of ibrutinib treatment. These receptors originate from a human donor with chronic lymphocytic leukemia. The CDR3 runs from the conserved cysteine through the conserved F or W. Fields, in order: J gene, clone size, D gene, V gene, CDR3 DNA, CDR3 protein. The D gene is left open where the match is weak. Expanded clones are given a class, and other clones once, few, many or no size at all.

j_gene: TRBJ1-5
abundance: NA
d_gene: TRBD1
v_gene: TRBV25-1
CDR3nt: TGTGCCAGTCGGACAGGGCATCAGCCCCAGCATTTT
CDR3aa: CASRTGHQPQHF

j_gene: TRBJ1-2
abundance: NA
d_gene: NA
v_gene: TRBV20-1
CDR3nt: TGCAGTGCTAGAGATGAGGTTGGCTACACCTTC
CDR3aa: CSARDEVGYTF

j_gene: TRBJ1-2
abundance: NA
d_gene: TRBD1
v_gene: TRBV10-3
CDR3nt: TGTGCCATCAGTAGGGGACAGGGTTTTAACTATGGCTACACCTTC
CDR3aa: CAISRGQGFNYGYTF

j_gene: TRBJ2-1
abundance: NA
d_gene: TRBD2
v_gene: TRBV9
CDR3nt: TGTGCCAGCACCCCCAGTGGGAGGGCCACAGATGAGCAGTTCTTC
CDR3aa: CASTPSGRATDEQFF

j_gene: TRBJ1-2
abundance: NA
d_gene: NA
v_gene: TRBV18
CDR3nt: TGTGCCAGCTCACTCGGGGCCGGTAACTATGGCTACACCTTC
CDR3aa: CASSLGAGNYGYTF

j_gene: TRBJ1-4
abundance: NA
d_gene: NA
v_gene: TRBV9
CDR3nt: TGTGCCAGCAGCGTAGGGGGGGCCATACGGGGTGAAAAACTGTTTTTT
CDR3aa: CASSVGGAIRGEKLFF

j_gene: TRBJ2-5
abundance: NA
d_gene: NA
v_gene: TRBV2
CDR3nt: TGTGCCAGCAGGGATTCAGGGCAGGGGACCCAGTACTTC
CDR3aa: CASRDSGQGTQYF

j_gene: TRBJ2-7
abundance: NA
d_gene: TRBD1
v_gene: TRBV7-9
CDR3nt: TGTGCCAGCAGTGAGACAGGGTTCTACGAGCAGTACTTC
CDR3aa: CASSETGFYEQYF

j_gene: TRBJ2-7
abundance: NA
d_gene: TRBD2
v_gene: TRBV11-2
CDR3nt: TGTGCCAGCAGCTCAGTTAGCGGGAGGAACTACGAGCAGTACTTC
CDR3aa: CASSSVSGRNYEQYF

j_gene: TRBJ1-4
abundance: NA
d_gene: NA
v_gene: TRBV7-9
CDR3nt: TGTGCCAGCAGCTTATCGGGACTAAATGAAAAACTGTTTTTT
CDR3aa: CASSLSGLNEKLFF

j_gene: TRBJ2-2
abundance: NA
d_gene: TRBD2
v_gene: TRBV9
CDR3nt: TGTGCCAGCAGCGTAGTTGGTCTAGCGGGGAACACCGGGGAGCTGTTTTTT
CDR3aa: CASSVVGLAGNTGELFF

j_gene: TRBJ2-1
abundance: once
d_gene: NA
v_gene: TRBV7-8
CDR3nt: TGTGCCAGCAGCGGAGTCACTTTGGGGGCCACCTACAATGAGCAGTTCTTC
CDR3aa: CASSGVTLGATYNEQFF

j_gene: TRBJ2-1
abundance: NA
d_gene: TRBD2
v_gene: TRBV7-2
CDR3nt: TGTGCCAGCAGCCAAGGACTAGCGGGAGGGAATGAGCAGTTCTTC
CDR3aa: CASSQGLAGGNEQFF